A selection of T cell receptor beta chains follows, all from one sample in a study of OX40 agonist ivuxolimab in advanced cancers. Only in-frame clones appear in the TCRdb table, and some are missing; sequencing was by immunoSEQ multiplex PCR. Among tens of thousands of clones listed, about three quarters were seen once. Sample: CD4+ or CD8+ T cells sorted from blood, taken in a trial of the OX40 agonist ivuxolimab. These receptor sequences come from an adult with an advanced solid tumor such as melanoma, head and neck, liver or kidney cancer. CDR3s include the opening cysteine and the closing phenylalanine or tryptophan.

>TRBV7-8|15|TRBJ1-2
CASLSSIGANYGYTF
>TRBV5-1|15|TRBJ2-1
CASSLETGSYNEQFF
>TRBV4-3|16|TRBJ1-1
CASSLEHRSVGTEAFF
>TRBV10-3|12|TRBJ1-2
CAISVGEGGYTF
>TRBV7-8|13|TRBJ1-1
CASSPPPGLEAFF
>TRBV6-6|15|TRBJ2-2
CASSSRGLAIGELFF
>TRBV9|18|TRBJ2-6
CASSFRQGISSGANVLTF
>TRBV2|15|TRBJ2-1
CASSRVRTNYNEQFF
>TRBV28|12|TRBJ1-2
CASRTGNYGYTF
>TRBV7-9|16|TRBJ2-3
CASSLGASGYTDTQYF
>TRBV5-8|15|TRBJ2-5
CASSPEGLAQETQYF
>TRBV7-6|12|TRBJ2-3
CASSPGKDTQYF
>TRBV5-1|16|TRBJ2-1
CASSVGGVGSYNEQFF
>TRBV7-3|14|TRBJ1-1
CASKSTDLNTEAFF
>TRBV11-3|17|TRBJ2-3
CASSRGLAGGSTDTQYF
>TRBV7-9|13|TRBJ1-2
CASSLLGTHGYTF
>TRBV7-9|14|TRBJ2-5
CASSFGGGEETQYF